This entry describes one T cell receptor (beta chain). Its antigen is unidentified. Original methodology: For the immunoSEQ data, sequences were junction-only without quality scores, so filtering differed. Some clones are missing from TCRdb's copy, which holds only in-frame ones; the method was immunoSEQ multiplex PCR. The D gene and trimming were derived from the DNA, and the V and J assignments and clone size from that table. The table has 200,000 to 250,000 clones, under 80% seen once. These data belong to a study of shared clonotypes between healthy human individuals. Study-wide findings and caveats: A small donor pool kept down the genetic and exposure-history diversity that was represented.

V lost 6 bases and J lost 4; bases outside the gene matches: 5. The CDR3 sequence is 13 residues long. CDR1 and CDR2 (germline): SNHLY, FYNNEI. The gene calls are TRBV2 and TRBJ2-5, with 7 bases aligning to TRBD2. Sequenced: memory CD4+ T cells sorted from blood. Subset specified: CD45RA-negative fraction. This clonotype originated in a man aged 30-40 years in good health. In DNA, the CDR3 is TGTGCCAGCAGCGCGGGAGTAGGAGAGACCCAGTACTTC. Its protein is CASSAGVGETQYF. Variable domain in full (rest from reference TRBV2 and TRBJ2-5): EPEVTQTPSHQVTQMGQEVILRCVPISNHLYFYWYRQILGQKVEFLVSFYNNEISEKSEIFDDQFSVERPDGSNFTLKIRSTKLEDSAMYFCASSAGVGETQYFGPGTRLLVL.